The 15 T cell receptor beta chains below were found in one sample sequenced in a study of blood T cell repertoires in COVID-19. Sequenced by immunoSEQ multiplex PCR; TCRdb stores in-frame clones only, minus some. The sample gives around 130,000 clones, about four fifths of which show up once; 12% is in the top ten. The specimen was peripheral blood. Source of these receptors: a woman aged 55-69 years with acute or convalescent COVID-19.

The rearrangement joins TRBV18 to TRBJ1-5; 7 bases align to TRBD1. Per germline, CDR1 KGHSH and CDR2 LQKENI. V dropped 5 bases and J dropped 9; count of bases not matched to a gene: 10. The CDR3 runs to 14 residues. The CDR3 sequence is CASSADRDGWPQHF. The CDR3 DNA reads as TGTGCCAGCTCAGCAGACAGGGATGGGTGGCCCCAGCATTTT. Based on the CDR3 plus reference TRBV18 and TRBJ1-5, the full variable domain is NAGVMQNPRHLVRRRGQEARLRCSPMKGHSHVYWYRQLPEEGLKFMVYLQKENIIDESGMPKERFSAEFPKEGPSILRIQQVVRGDSAAYFCASSADRDGWPQHFGDGTRLSIL.

This chain uses TRBV6-5 with TRBJ1-1; D call uncertain. Germline lookup yields CDR1 MNHEY and CDR2 SVGAGI. The CDR3 totals 13 residues. V shed 8 bases and J shed 3 bases, with 13 bases lying between them. For the CDR3, the DNA is TGTGCCAGCCGAGGTAGGGAGGACACTGAAGCTTTCTTT. This encodes CASRGREDTEAFF.

The chain carries TRBV7-8 and TRBJ2-1, with TRBD2 identical over 11 bases. CDR1 is SGHVS and CDR2 is FQNEAQ in the germline V gene. V lost 2 bases to trimming and J lost 1 base; unmatched junction nucleotides: 7. The CDR3 totals 18 residues. The CDR3 bases are TGTGCCAGCAGCTTACGTAGCGGGGGGGCCTTGTCCTACAATGAGCAGTTCTTC. Translation: CASSLRSGGALSYNEQFF.

This clone was seen only once. CDR3 DNA: TGTGCCAGCAGCTTGCTCTCCGGGACAAGTTATAGCAATCAGCCCCAGCATTTT. It yields the protein CASSLLSGTSYSNQPQHF. This sequence joins TRBV5-6 and TRBJ1-5; a weak D match, TRBD1 (6 bases). The CDR3 extends over 18 amino acids. V gave up 1 base and J gave up 0 bases, with 17 bases separating them. Germline loops: CDR1 SGHDT, CDR2 YYEEEE.

This chain joins TRBV28 and TRBJ1-1; 8 bases line up with TRBD1. CDR1 and CDR2 from the germline V gene are MDHEN and SYDVKM. The CDR3 is 15 residues long. Trimming took 4 bases from V and 3 from J; bases not matched to a gene: 7. The CDR3 loop is CASSSSSTGDTEAFF. The DNA of the CDR3 is TGTGCCAGCAGTTCCTCCTCGACAGGGGACACTGAAGCTTTCTTT.

V and J are TRBV30 and TRBJ2-3; a weak D match, TRBD2 (6 bases). V lost 0 bases and J 2 bases, leaving 9 bases between the germline ends. This CDR3 spans 14 amino acids. Germline loops: CDR1 GTSNPN, CDR2 SVGIG (reference sequence). The CDR3 spells CAWSVAGITDTQYF. For the CDR3, the DNA is TGTGCCTGGAGTGTGGCGGGGATCACAGATACGCAGTATTTT.

The chain joins TRBV12-5 to TRBJ1-4; D is ambiguous. V gave up 5 bases and J gave up 11 bases, with 15 bases separating them. The length of the CDR3 is 13 residues. CDR1 LGHNT and CDR2 FRNRAP come from the germline V gene. In DNA, the CDR3 is TGTGCTAGTGGTCTCGATGCGGCCAACAAACTGTTTTTT. Its translation is CASGLDAANKLFF.

The rearrangement links TRBV2 to TRBJ1-2; 7 nucleotides align to TRBD1. The CDR3 spans 13 residues. After removal of 6 bases from V and 4 bases from J, the junction contained 5 bases not matched to a gene. Germline CDR1 SNHLY, CDR2 FYNNEI. The CDR3 loop is CASSRDSGYGYTF. In DNA form, the CDR3 reads TGTGCCAGCAGCCGGGACAGCGGCTATGGCTACACCTTC.

This clone was recorded many times. V is TRBV4-1 and J is TRBJ1-2; no clear D. Deletions cut 4 bases from V and 5 bases from J, with 11 bases between. CDR3 size: 13 residues. Germline CDR1 MGHRA, CDR2 YSYEKL. The CDR3 region is CASSPETLYGYTF. The DNA for the CDR3 is TGCGCCAGCAGCCCGGAGACCTTGTATGGCTACACCTTC.

The CDR3 coding sequence is TGTGCCAGCAGCCCTGCCTTGTCAGGGCCCTATGGCTACACCTTC. Its protein product is CASSPALSGPYGYTF. This rearrangement joins TRBV11-2 to TRBJ1-2, with a tentative D call TRBD1 (5 bases). The CDR3 has 15 residues. V lost 5 bases, J lost 4 bases, and 17 bases lay in between. From germline, CDR1 is SGHAT and CDR2 FQNNGV. Full variable domain (outside the CDR3, taken from reference TRBV11-2 and TRBJ1-2): EAGVAQSPRYKIIEKRQSVAFWCNPISGHATLYWYQQILGQGPKLLIQFQNNGVVDDSQLPKDRFSAERLKGVDSTLKIQPAKLEDSAVYLCASSPALSGPYGYTFGSGTRLTVV.

The chain carries TRBV10-3 and TRBJ2-2, with 7 bases that match TRBD1. Germline V gene sequence: CDR1 ENHRY, CDR2 SYGVKD. V was clipped by 8 bases and J by 5 bases; unmatched bases: 2. The CDR3 is 12 amino acids. The CDR3 region has the DNA TGTGCCATCTCCAGGGGGACCGGGGAGCTGTTTTTT. This translates into CAISRGTGELFF.

There are a few counts of this clone. The gene calls are TRBV11-2 and TRBJ1-1, with 7 bases identical to TRBD1. The V gene end was trimmed by 7 bases and the J gene end by 3 bases; junction bases not matched to a gene: 2. The CDR3 runs to 12 residues. The germline V gene has CDR1 SGHAT and CDR2 FQNNGV. The CDR3 coding sequence is TGTGCCAGCACTGACAGGGACACTGAAGCTTTCTTT. Its protein is CASTDRDTEAFF. Full variable domain (missing parts from reference TRBV11-2 and TRBJ1-1): EAGVAQSPRYKIIEKRQSVAFWCNPISGHATLYWYQQILGQGPKLLIQFQNNGVVDDSQLPKDRFSAERLKGVDSTLKIQPAKLEDSAVYLCASTDRDTEAFFGQGTRLTVV.

V usage is TRBV11-2 and J usage is TRBJ2-7; 9 nucleotides align to TRBD1. With 5 bases clipped from V and 3 bases from J, the junction kept 11 bases outside the gene matches. Germline V gene sequence: CDR1 SGHAT, CDR2 FQNNGV. The CDR3 extends over 16 amino acids. CDR3 residues: CASSAPGQGDIYEQYF. The CDR3 DNA sequence: TGTGCCAGCAGCGCACCGGGACAGGGAGATATCTACGAGCAGTACTTC.

The genes are TRBV7-9 and TRBJ1-1; D unresolved. The CDR3 runs 12 residues. V lost 7 bases and J lost 11, with 17 bases in between. From germline, CDR1 is SEHNR and CDR2 FQNEAQ (reference sequence). CDR3 DNA: TGTGCCAGCACCCCGCCGGGTCGTGTCGCTTTCTTT. Its translation: CASTPPGRVAFF.

V gene TRBV3-1 (or the pseudogene TRBV3-2) combines with J gene TRBJ2-1, with 8 bases fitting TRBD2. The CDR3 is made up of 13 amino acids. With V trimmed by 6 bases and J by 7 bases, 5 bases remained unmatched. CDR1 is LGHDT, CDR2 YNNKEL, per germline (reference sequence). In nucleotides, the CDR3 is TGTGCCAGCAGACTTACTAGCGGTAATGAGCAGTTCTTC. It is translated as CASRLTSGNEQFF.